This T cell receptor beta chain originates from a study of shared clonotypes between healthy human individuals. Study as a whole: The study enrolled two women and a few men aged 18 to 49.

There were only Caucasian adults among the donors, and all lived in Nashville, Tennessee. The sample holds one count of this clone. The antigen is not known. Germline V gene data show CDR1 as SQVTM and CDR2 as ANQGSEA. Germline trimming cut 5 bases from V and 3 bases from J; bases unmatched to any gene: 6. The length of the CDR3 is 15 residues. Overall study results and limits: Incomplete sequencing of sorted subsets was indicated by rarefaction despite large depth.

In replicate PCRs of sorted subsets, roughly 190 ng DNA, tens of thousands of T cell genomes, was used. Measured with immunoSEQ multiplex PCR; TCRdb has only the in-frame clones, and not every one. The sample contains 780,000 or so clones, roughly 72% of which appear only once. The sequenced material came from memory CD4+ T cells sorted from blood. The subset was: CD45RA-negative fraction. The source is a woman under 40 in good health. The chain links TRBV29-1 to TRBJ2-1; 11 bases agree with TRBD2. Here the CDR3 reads CSVRSGTSGYNEQFF. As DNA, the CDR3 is TGCAGCGTTAGGTCCGGGACTAGCGGCTACAATGAGCAGTTCTTC.